Listed below are T cell receptor beta chains from one sample, sequenced in a study of cytomegalovirus exposure and HLA in healthy donors. Sequencing was performed with immunoSEQ multiplex PCR; in TCRdb, only in-frame clones are kept and a portion is missing. The sample includes about 150,000 clones, more than 60% of them seen just once. Material for sequencing was PBMCs. The source is a woman in her 40s in good health and CMV-seronegative. CDR3s include the opening cysteine and the closing phenylalanine or tryptophan. The D gene is left open where the match is weak. Rows may omit the clone size; those that give it use once, few, many or a size class.

J: TRBJ1-2; length: 14; D: -; size: -; V: TRBV27; DNA: TGTGCCAGCAGTTTTATAGGGGCCAACTATGGCTACACCTTC; CDR3: CASSFIGANYGYTF
J: TRBJ2-3; length: 15; D: TRBD1; size: -; V: TRBV12-5; DNA: TGTGCTAGTGGTCTCAAGGGGGCCGACACAGATACGCAGTATTTT; CDR3: CASGLKGADTDTQYF
J: TRBJ2-7; length: 13; D: -; size: -; V: TRBV7-6; DNA: TGTGCCAGCAGCTTCTCCGAGAACTACGAGCAGTACTTC; CDR3: CASSFSENYEQYF
J: TRBJ1-1; length: 15; D: -; size: few; V: TRBV5-8; DNA: TGTGCCAGCAGGACAGTAACCCCCCGCAACACTGAAGCTTTCTTT; CDR3: CASRTVTPRNTEAFF
J: TRBJ1-5; length: 18; D: TRBD1; size: -; V: TRBV6-1; DNA: TGTGCCAGCAGTGGGACAGGGGAAGTCGGTGGGAGCAATCAGCCCCAGCATTTT; CDR3: CASSGTGEVGGSNQPQHF
J: TRBJ2-7; length: 13; D: -; size: -; V: TRBV27; DNA: TGTGCCAGCAGTGCGGACAGACCTTACGAGCAGTACTTC; CDR3: CASSADRPYEQYF
J: TRBJ1-2; length: 13; D: -; size: -; V: TRBV27; DNA: TGTGCCAGCAGTTTCAGGGGTCGAGGAGGCTACACCTTC; CDR3: CASSFRGRGGYTF
J: TRBJ1-4; length: 16; D: TRBD1; size: few; V: TRBV18; DNA: TGTGCCAGCTCGCCGGGACAGAGAGCAACTAATGAAAAACTGTTTTTT; CDR3: CASSPGQRATNEKLFF
J: TRBJ1-1; length: 13; D: TRBD1; size: -; V: TRBV27; DNA: TGTGCCAGCAGTCGATTCGGGACAGATAAAGCTTTCTTT; CDR3: CASSRFGTDKAFF
J: TRBJ1-3; length: 15; D: -; size: few; V: TRBV5-4; DNA: TGTGCCAGCAGCTTGGGGTCGGGCTCTGGAAACACCATATATTTT; CDR3: CASSLGSGSGNTIYF
J: TRBJ2-7; length: 15; D: TRBD1; size: -; V: TRBV14; DNA: TGTGCCAGCAGCGACGATTTTGACAGGGGCGACGAGCAGTACTTC; CDR3: CASSDDFDRGDEQYF
J: TRBJ2-3; length: 11; D: TRBD2; size: -; V: TRBV29-1; DNA: TGCAGCGTTCTTAGCGGGAAGGACGCGTATTTT; CDR3: CSVLSGKDAYF
J: TRBJ2-7; length: 17; D: -; size: once; V: TRBV13; DNA: TGTGCCAGCAGCTGGTTTGGTGGGCCGCATCCTGCCTACGAGCAGTACTTC; CDR3: CASSWFGGPHPAYEQYF
J: TRBJ1-4; length: 15; D: -; size: -; V: TRBV6-5; DNA: TGTGCCAGCAGGCGACAGACCGCAACTCATGAAAAACTGTTTTTT; CDR3: CASRRQTATHEKLFF
J: TRBJ1-2; length: 14; D: -; size: -; V: TRBV5-6; DNA: TGTGCCAGCAGCTTGATGGGCCAGCTCTATGGCTACACCTTC; CDR3: CASSLMGQLYGYTF
J: TRBJ1-6; length: 17; D: TRBD1; size: -; V: TRBV10-3; DNA: TGTGCCATCAGTGAGCCGGACAGGGGATTACAAAATTCACCCCTCCACTTT; CDR3: CAISEPDRGLQNSPLHF
J: TRBJ1-5; length: 16; D: TRBD1; size: -; V: TRBV18; DNA: TGTGCCAGCTCACCACGACAGGGCGATGACGGACAGCCCCAGCATTTT; CDR3: CASSPRQGDDGQPQHF
J: TRBJ1-1; length: 14; D: TRBD1; size: -; V: TRBV27; DNA: TGTGCCAGCAGTCCCCTCGCAGGGACAGGGAGAGCTTTCTTT; CDR3: CASSPLAGTGRAFF
J: TRBJ2-2; length: 12; D: -; size: -; V: TRBV29-1; DNA: TGCAGCGCTTTAGACTTGTCCGGGGAGCTGTTTTTT; CDR3: CSALDLSGELFF
J: TRBJ2-7; length: 18; D: -; size: -; V: TRBV7-2; DNA: TGTGCCAGCAGCCCCACCAAGCCTCTAAAGTATTGGAGCTACGAGCAGTACTTC; CDR3: CASSPTKPLKYWSYEQYF
J: TRBJ2-1; length: 16; D: TRBD2; size: -; V: TRBV7-9; DNA: TGTGCCAGCAGCTTGATAGCGGGGATCTCCTACAATGAGCAGTTCTTC; CDR3: CASSLIAGISYNEQFF
J: TRBJ1-6; length: 15; D: -; size: -; V: TRBV19; DNA: TGTGCCAGTAGTTACCAGGCGGGGGATATATCACCCCTCCACTTT; CDR3: CASSYQAGDISPLHF
J: TRBJ2-3; length: 15; D: TRBD2; size: few; V: TRBV6-5; DNA: TGTGCCAGCAGTTTTCAGCGGGAGGGTTTGGATACGCAGTATTTT; CDR3: CASSFQREGLDTQYF
J: TRBJ2-1; length: 15; D: TRBD2; size: -; V: TRBV10-3; DNA: TGTGCCATCAGTGTCGGGACTAGCGGGTACAATGAGCAGTTCTTC; CDR3: CAISVGTSGYNEQFF
J: TRBJ2-3; length: 13; D: TRBD2; size: -; V: TRBV28; DNA: TGTGCCAGCAGTTTTGGGGGGGGTTACACGCAGTATTTT; CDR3: CASSFGGGYTQYF
J: TRBJ1-5; length: 15; D: TRBD1; size: -; V: TRBV19; DNA: TGTGCCAGTAGTATCGTGGCAGGGGGTAGTCAGCCCCAGCATTTT; CDR3: CASSIVAGGSQPQHF
J: TRBJ1-1; length: 14; D: TRBD1; size: -; V: TRBV6-4; DNA: TGTGCCAGCAGAAGGGACAGAGGAGGCACTGAAGCTTTCTTT; CDR3: CASRRDRGGTEAFF
J: TRBJ2-2; length: 15; D: -; size: -; V: TRBV9; DNA: TGTGCCAGCAGCCCCAGGACTGGCCACACCGGGGAGCTGTTTTTT; CDR3: CASSPRTGHTGELFF